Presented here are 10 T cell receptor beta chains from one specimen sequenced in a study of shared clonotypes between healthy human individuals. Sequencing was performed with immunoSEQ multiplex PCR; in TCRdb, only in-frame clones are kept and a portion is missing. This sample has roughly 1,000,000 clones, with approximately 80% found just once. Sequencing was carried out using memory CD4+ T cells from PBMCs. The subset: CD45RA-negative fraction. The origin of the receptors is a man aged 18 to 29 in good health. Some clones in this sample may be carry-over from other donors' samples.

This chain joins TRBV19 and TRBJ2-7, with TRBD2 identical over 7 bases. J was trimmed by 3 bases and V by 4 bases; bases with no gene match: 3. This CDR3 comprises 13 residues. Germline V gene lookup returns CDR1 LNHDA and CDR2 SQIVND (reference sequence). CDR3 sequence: CASSNGGGYEQYF. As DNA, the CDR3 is TGTGCCAGTAGTAATGGCGGGGGCTACGAGCAGTACTTC. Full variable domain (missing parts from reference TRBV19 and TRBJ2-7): DGGITQSPKYLFRKEGQNVTLSCEQNLNHDAMYWYRQDPGQGLRLIYYSQIVNDFQKGDIAEGYSVSREKKESFPLTVTSAQKNPTAFYLCASSNGGGYEQYFGPGTRLTVT.

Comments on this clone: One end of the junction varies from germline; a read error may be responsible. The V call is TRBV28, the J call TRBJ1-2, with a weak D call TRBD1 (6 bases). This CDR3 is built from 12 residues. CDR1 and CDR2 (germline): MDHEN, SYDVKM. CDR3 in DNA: TGTGCCAGCAGTTCAAACCTACAGGGCGTTCGCTTC. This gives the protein CASSSNLQGVRF.

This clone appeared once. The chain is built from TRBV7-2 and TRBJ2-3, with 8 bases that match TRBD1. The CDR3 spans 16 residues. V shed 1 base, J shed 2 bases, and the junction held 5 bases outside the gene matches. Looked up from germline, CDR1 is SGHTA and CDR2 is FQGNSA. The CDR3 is CASSLGSRGPTDTQYF. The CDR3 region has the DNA TGTGCCAGCAGCTTAGGAAGCAGGGGGCCCACAGATACGCAGTATTTT.

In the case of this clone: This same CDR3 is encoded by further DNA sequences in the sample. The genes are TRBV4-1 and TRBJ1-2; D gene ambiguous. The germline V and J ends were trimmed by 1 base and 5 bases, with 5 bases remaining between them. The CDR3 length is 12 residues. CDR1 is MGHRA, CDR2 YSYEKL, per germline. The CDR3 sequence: CASSQALYGYTF. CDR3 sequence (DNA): TGCGCCAGCAGCCAAGCACTTTATGGCTACACCTTC.

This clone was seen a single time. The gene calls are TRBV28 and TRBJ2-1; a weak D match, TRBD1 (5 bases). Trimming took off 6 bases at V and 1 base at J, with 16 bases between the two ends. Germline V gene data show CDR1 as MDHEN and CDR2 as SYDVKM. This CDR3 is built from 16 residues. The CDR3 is CASRGSLRGSYNEQFF. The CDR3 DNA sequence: TGTGCCAGCAGAGGGTCTTTAAGGGGTTCCTACAATGAGCAGTTCTTC.

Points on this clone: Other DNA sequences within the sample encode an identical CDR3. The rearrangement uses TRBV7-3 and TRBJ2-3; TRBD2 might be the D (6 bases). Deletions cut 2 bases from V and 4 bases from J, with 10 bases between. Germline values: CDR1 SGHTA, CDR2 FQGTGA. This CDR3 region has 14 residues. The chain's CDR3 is CASSLGTSSDTQYF. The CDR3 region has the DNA TGTGCCAGCAGCTTAGGAACTAGCTCAGATACGCAGTATTTT. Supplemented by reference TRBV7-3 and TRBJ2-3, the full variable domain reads GAGVSQTPSNKVTEKGKYVELRCDPISGHTALYWYRQSLGQGPEFLIYFQGTGAADDSGLPNDRFFAVRPEGSVSTLKIQRTERGDSAVYLCASSLGTSSDTQYFGPGTRLTVL.

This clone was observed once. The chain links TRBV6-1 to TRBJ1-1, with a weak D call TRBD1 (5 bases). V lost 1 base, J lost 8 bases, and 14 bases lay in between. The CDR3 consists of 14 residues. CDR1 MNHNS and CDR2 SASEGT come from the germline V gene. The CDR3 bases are TGTGCCAGCAGTGAAGGGGTAGACAGATTCGAAGCTTTCTTT. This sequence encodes CASSEGVDRFEAFF.

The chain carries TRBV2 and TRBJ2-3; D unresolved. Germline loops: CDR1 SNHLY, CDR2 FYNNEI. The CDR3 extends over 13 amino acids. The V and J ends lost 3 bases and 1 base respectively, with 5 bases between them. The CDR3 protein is CASSEVGTDTQYF. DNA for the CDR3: TGTGCCAGCAGTGAGGTCGGCACAGATACGCAGTATTTT. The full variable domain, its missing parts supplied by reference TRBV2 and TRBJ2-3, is EPEVTQTPSHQVTQMGQEVILRCVPISNHLYFYWYRQILGQKVEFLVSFYNNEISEKSEIFDDQFSVERPDGSNFTLKIRSTKLEDSAMYFCASSEVGTDTQYFGPGTRLTVL.

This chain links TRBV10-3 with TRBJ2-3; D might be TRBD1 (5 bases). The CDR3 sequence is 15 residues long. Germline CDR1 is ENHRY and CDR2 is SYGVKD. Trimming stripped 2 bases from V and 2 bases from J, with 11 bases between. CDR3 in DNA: TGTGCCATCAGTGAGGTCTGGGGCTCCACAGATACGCAGTATTTT. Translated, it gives CAISEVWGSTDTQYF.

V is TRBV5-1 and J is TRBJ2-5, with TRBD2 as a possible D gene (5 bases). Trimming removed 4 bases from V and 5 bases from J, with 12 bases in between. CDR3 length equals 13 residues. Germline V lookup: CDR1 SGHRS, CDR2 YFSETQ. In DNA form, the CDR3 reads TGCGCCAGCAGCGACCTGGGAGTGGAGACCCAGTACTTC. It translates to CASSDLGVETQYF.